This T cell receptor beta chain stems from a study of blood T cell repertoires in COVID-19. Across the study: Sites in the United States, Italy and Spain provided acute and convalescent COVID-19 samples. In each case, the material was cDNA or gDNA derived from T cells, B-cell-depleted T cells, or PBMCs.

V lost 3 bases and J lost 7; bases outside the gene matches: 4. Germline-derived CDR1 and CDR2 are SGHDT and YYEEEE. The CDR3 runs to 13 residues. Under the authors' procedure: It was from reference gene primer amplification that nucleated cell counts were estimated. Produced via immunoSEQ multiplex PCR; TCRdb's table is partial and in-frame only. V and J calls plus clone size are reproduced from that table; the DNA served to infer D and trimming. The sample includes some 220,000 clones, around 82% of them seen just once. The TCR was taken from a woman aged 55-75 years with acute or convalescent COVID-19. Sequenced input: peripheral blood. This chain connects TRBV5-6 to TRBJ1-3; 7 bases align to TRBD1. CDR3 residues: CASSWGQRNTIYF. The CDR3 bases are TGTGCCAGCAGCTGGGGACAGCGGAACACCATATATTTT.